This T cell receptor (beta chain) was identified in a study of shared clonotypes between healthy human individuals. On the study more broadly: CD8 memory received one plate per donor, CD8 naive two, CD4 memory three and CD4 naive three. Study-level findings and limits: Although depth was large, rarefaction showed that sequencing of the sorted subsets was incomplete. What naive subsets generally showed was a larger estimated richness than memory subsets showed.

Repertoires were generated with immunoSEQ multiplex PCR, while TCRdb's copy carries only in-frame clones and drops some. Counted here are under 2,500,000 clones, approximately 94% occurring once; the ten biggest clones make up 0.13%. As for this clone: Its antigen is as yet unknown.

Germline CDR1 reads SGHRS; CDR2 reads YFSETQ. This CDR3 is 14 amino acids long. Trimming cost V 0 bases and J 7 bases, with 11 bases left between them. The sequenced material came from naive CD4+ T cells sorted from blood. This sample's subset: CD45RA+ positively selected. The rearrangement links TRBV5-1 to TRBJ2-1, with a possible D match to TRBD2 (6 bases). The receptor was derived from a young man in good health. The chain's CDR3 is CASSLAGGENEQFF. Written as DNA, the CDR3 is TGCGCCAGCAGCTTGGCCGGGGGTGAGAATGAGCAGTTCTTC.